Each of the 23 T cell receptor beta chains below was sequenced from the same sample in a study of T-cell memory formation after mild COVID-19. Via MiXCR, TCRdb re-called the 5' RACE reads, giving one row per CDR3 protein. The sample has about half a million distinct CDR3 sequences; about 20% are singletons. The sample was PBMCs or a T cell subset sorted from them (not recorded which). Receptor source: an adult woman who had mild COVID-19 (a few samples of this study predate the infection). Cell type and time point are not known.

V gene TRBV20-1 combines with J gene TRBJ2-3; the D is unclear. V was shortened by 0 bases and J by 6 bases, with 13 bases between the two germline ends. The CDR3 consists of 14 residues. Germline-derived CDR1 and CDR2 are DFQATT and SNEGSKA (reference sequence). CDR3 residues: CSARDHDNQDTQYF. Here the CDR3 DNA reads TGCAGTGCTAGAGATCATGATAATCAGGATACGCAGTATTTT.

The CDR3 sequence: CASSSPGDPRDTDTQYF. The CDR3 nucleotides read TGCGCCAGCAGCTCTCCGGGAGACCCCCGTGACACAGATACGCAGTATTTT. This sequence joins TRBV5-1 and TRBJ2-3; weak D call: TRBD2 (6 bases). Germline CDR1 and CDR2: SGHRS and YFSETQ. V was trimmed by 3 bases and J by 2 bases, leaving 19 bases between them. The CDR3 has 17 residues.

The chain is built from TRBV10-3 and TRBJ2-1, with TRBD2 matching 9 bases. The V segment lost 0 bases and the J segment 0 bases; nucleotides outside the gene matches: 12. The CDR3 consists of 20 residues. Germline V gives CDR1 ENHRY, CDR2 SYGVKD. The CDR3 coding sequence is TGTGCCATCAGTGAGTCTAGGGCTAGCGGGGTTCCGAGCTCCTACAATGAGCAGTTCTTC. Its translation is CAISESRASGVPSSYNEQFF.

The CDR3 DNA is TGCAGCGTTGAAGAGAGCTCCTACGAGCAGTACTTC. Protein sequence: CSVEESSYEQYF. This chain uses TRBV29-1 with TRBJ2-7, with D hard to call. The CDR3 has 12 residues. The germline CDR1 and CDR2 sequences are SQVTM and ANQGSEA. The germline V and J ends were trimmed by 0 bases and 0 bases, with 3 bases remaining between them.

The chain carries TRBV19 and TRBJ2-6, with 7 bases fitting TRBD2. The CDR3 contains 16 residues. The germline V gene has CDR1 LNHDA and CDR2 SQIVND (reference sequence). The V segment lost 4 bases and the J segment 0 bases; nucleotides outside the gene matches: 3. The CDR3 region is CASSNRGDSGANVLTF. CDR3 sequence (DNA): TGTGCCAGTAGTAACCGGGGGGACTCTGGGGCCAACGTCCTGACTTTC. Using reference TRBV19 and TRBJ2-6 for the parts outside the CDR3, the full variable domain is DGGITQSPKYLFRKEGQNVTLSCEQNLNHDAMYWYRQDPGQGLRLIYYSQIVNDFQKGDIAEGYSVSREKKESFPLTVTSAQKNPTAFYLCASSNRGDSGANVLTFGAGSRLTVL.

V and J are TRBV18 and TRBJ2-5; D is unclear. This CDR3 has 14 residues. Germline V gene sequence: CDR1 KGHSH, CDR2 LQKENI. V lost 5 bases and J 4 bases, leaving 14 bases between the germline ends. The CDR3 DNA sequence: TGTGCCAGCTCATCGGGCCTCAAGGGAGAGACCCAGTACTTC. Translated, it gives CASSSGLKGETQYF.

In this sample, this clonotype turned up a few times. The chain has TRBV12-3 or TRBV12-4 and TRBJ1-3; D is undetermined. The CDR3 sequence is 14 residues long. The V and J ends lost 5 bases and 0 bases respectively, with 8 bases between them. CDR3 bases: TGTGCCAGCAGTGCCAAAGGCTCTGGAAACACCATATATTTT. It translates to CASSAKGSGNTIYF.

The chain carries TRBV19 and TRBJ1-5, with 10 bases fitting TRBD1. The V gene's germline CDR1 is LNHDA and CDR2 SQIVND (reference sequence). After removal of 6 bases from V and 7 bases from J, the junction contained 6 bases not matched to a gene. The CDR3 length is 14 residues. The CDR3 loop reads CASSDRGLEQPQHF. The DNA of the CDR3 is TGTGCCAGTAGCGACAGGGGGCTGGAGCAGCCCCAGCATTTT.

The chain couples TRBV21-1 to TRBJ1-1; the DNA was not compared with TRBD1, the D call given in the table. TRBV21-1 is annotated as a pseudogene. The CDR3 is made up of 14 amino acids. DNA for the CDR3: TGTGCCAGGACCCGGGCAGGGTGGAACACTGAAGCTTTCTTT. Translating it yields CARTRAGWNTEAFF.

The sample holds a few counts of this clonotype. J is TRBJ1-5 and V is TRBV5-1; perhaps TRBD1 as D (5 bases). Germline V CDR1 and CDR2: SGHRS, YFSETQ. The V end lost 1 base, the J end lost 5 bases, and 10 bases lay between the germline ends. The CDR3 sequence is 14 residues long. The CDR3 DNA follows: TGCGCCAGCAGCTTGTGGGACGGTCATCAGCCCCAGCATTTT. It codes for CASSLWDGHQPQHF.

The chain is built from TRBV10-3 and TRBJ1-5, with D hard to call. The CDR3 length is 14 residues. Trimming shortened V by 2 bases and J by 2 bases, and 7 bases separated the two germline ends. Germline V gives CDR1 ENHRY, CDR2 SYGVKD. DNA for the CDR3: TGTGCCATCAGTGAGGGGATCGGCAATCAGCCCCAGCATTTT. This gives the protein CAISEGIGNQPQHF.

In its sample, this clonotype was seen a few times. The chain combines TRBV7-9 with TRBJ2-5; D gene unclear. The germline V and J ends were trimmed by 1 base and 1 base, with 13 bases remaining between them. CDR1 SEHNR and CDR2 FQNEAQ come from the germline V gene (reference sequence). The CDR3 runs 16 residues. The CDR3 coding sequence is TGTGCCAGCAGCTTAGTACTGGGAATCGGCCAAGAGACCCAGTACTTC. Translated, it gives CASSLVLGIGQETQYF.

CDR3 region: CSVEKGENTGELFF. The CDR3 DNA is TGCAGCGTTGAAAAAGGGGAGAACACCGGGGAGCTGTTTTTT. J is TRBJ2-2 and V is TRBV29-1, with a possible D match to TRBD1 (5 bases). Germline values: CDR1 SQVTM, CDR2 ANQGSEA. The CDR3 runs to 14 residues. V lost 2 bases, J lost 1 base, and 8 bases lay in between.

This clonotype was picked up many times. This chain joins TRBV5-1 and TRBJ2-3; 7 nucleotides match TRBD1. Germline V gene lookup returns CDR1 SGHRS and CDR2 YFSETQ. J lost 8 bases, V lost 0 bases, and 9 bases had no gene match. The length of the CDR3 is 15 residues. The CDR3 region is CASSLGQGTIGTQYF. In DNA form, the CDR3 reads TGCGCCAGCAGCTTGGGACAGGGTACGATCGGTACGCAGTATTTT.

The chain uses TRBV11-2 and TRBJ2-4, with TRBD2 as a possible D gene (6 bases). The V end was cut by 5 bases, the J end by 7 bases, with 15 bases between. The germline V gene has CDR1 SGHAT and CDR2 FQNNGV. The CDR3 is 14 amino acids. CDR3 sequence (DNA): TGTGCCAGCAGCCTTCCGGGAGCCGGTAACATTCAGTACTTC. Encoded protein: CASSLPGAGNIQYF.

The sample holds a few counts of this clonotype. This chain uses TRBV24-1 with TRBJ2-3; no reliable D call. The CDR3 loop spans 14 amino acids. Germline V gene lookup returns CDR1 KGHDR and CDR2 SFDVKD. V lost 3 bases to trimming and J lost 2 bases, with 8 bases between them. The CDR3 DNA reads TGTGCCACCAGTGATCGGAGCCACACAGATACGCAGTATTTT. Amino acids: CATSDRSHTDTQYF.

The CDR3 region has the DNA TGTGCCATCAGTGACCATACCGGGACAGGGACAGATACGCAGTATTTT. As protein: CAISDHTGTGTDTQYF. This chain connects TRBV10-3 to TRBJ2-3; 9 bases align to TRBD1. Germline CDR1 and CDR2: ENHRY and SYGVKD. After removal of 3 bases from V and 3 bases from J, the junction contained 7 bases not matched to a gene. The CDR3 is 16 amino acids.

J is TRBJ1-3 and V is TRBV6-2 or TRBV6-3; no clear D gene. The V gene lost 2 bases and the J gene lost 3 bases, with 11 bases spanning the gap. Per germline, CDR1 MNHEY and CDR2 SVGEGT. The CDR3 has 15 amino acids. CDR3 coding DNA: TGTGCCAGCAGTTACGGAGGTGCGGTTGGAAACACCATATATTTT. Translating it yields CASSYGGAVGNTIYF.

The chain is built from TRBV24-1 and TRBJ2-7, with TRBD1 matching 10 bases. V was pared by 3 bases and J by 2 bases, with 6 bases of the junction left unmatched. The CDR3 has 16 amino acids. Germline V lookup: CDR1 KGHDR, CDR2 SFDVKD. The CDR3 is CATSDPGTGEPYEQYF. The CDR3 bases are TGTGCCACCAGTGATCCAGGGACAGGGGAACCCTACGAGCAGTACTTC.

As DNA, the CDR3 is TGTGCCAGCAGTGGTCTAGCGGGGGGGATACAAGAGACCCAGTACTTC. It codes for CASSGLAGGIQETQYF. The rearrangement links TRBV25-1 to TRBJ2-5; TRBD2 matches at 12 bases. V shed 4 bases and J 2 bases; nucleotides not matched to a gene: 5. This CDR3 is 16 amino acids long. Germline V lookup: CDR1 MGHDK, CDR2 SYGVNS. The full variable domain, with the rest looked up from reference TRBV25-1 and TRBJ2-5, is EADIYQTPRYLVIGTGKKITLECSQTMGHDKMYWYQQDPGMELHLIHYSYGVNSTEKGDLSSESTVSRIRTEHFPLTLESARPSHTSQYLCASSGLAGGIQETQYFGPGTRLLVL.

This chain joins TRBV21-1 and TRBJ2-7. TRBV21-1 constitutes a pseudogene. This CDR3 has 12 residues. The CDR3 coding sequence is TGTGCCAGCAGCAAAGGTGTCTACGAGCAGTACTTC. Its translation is CASSKGVYEQYF.

V usage is TRBV2 and J usage is TRBJ1-1, with unresolved D. The CDR3 extends over 13 amino acids. Trimming stripped 7 bases from V and 1 base from J, with 10 bases between. CDR1 is SNHLY, CDR2 FYNNEI, per germline. CDR3 nucleotides: TGTGCCAGCATCTCAGGACCGAACACTGAAGCTTTCTTT. It translates to CASISGPNTEAFF.

J is TRBJ1-1 and V is TRBV27; 8 nucleotides line up with TRBD1. V lost 6 bases to trimming and J lost 0 bases; unmatched junction nucleotides: 9. The CDR3 is 16 amino acids. Germline CDR1 MNHEY, CDR2 SMNVEV (reference sequence). CDR3 DNA: TGTGCCAGCAGGGCGGGACAGGCGACCATGAACACTGAAGCTTTCTTT. It codes for CASRAGQATMNTEAFF.